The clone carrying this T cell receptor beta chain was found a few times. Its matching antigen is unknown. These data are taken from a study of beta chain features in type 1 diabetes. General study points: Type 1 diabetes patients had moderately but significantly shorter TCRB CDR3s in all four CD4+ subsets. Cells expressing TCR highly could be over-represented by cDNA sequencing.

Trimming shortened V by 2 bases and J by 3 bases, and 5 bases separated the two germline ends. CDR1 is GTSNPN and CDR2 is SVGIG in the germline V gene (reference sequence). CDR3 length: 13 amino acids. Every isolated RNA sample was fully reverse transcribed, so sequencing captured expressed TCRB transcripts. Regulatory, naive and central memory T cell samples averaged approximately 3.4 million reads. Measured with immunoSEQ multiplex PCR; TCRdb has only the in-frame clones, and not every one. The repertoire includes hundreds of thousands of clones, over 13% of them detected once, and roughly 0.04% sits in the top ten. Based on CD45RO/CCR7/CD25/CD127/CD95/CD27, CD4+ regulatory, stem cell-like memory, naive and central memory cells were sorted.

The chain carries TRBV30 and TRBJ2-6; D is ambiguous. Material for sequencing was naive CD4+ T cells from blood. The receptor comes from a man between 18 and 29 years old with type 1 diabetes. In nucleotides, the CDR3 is TGTGCCTGGAGTATCGGTGGGGCCAACGTCCTGACTTTC. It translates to CAWSIGGANVLTF.